This is a list of T cell receptor beta chains from one sample in a study of cytomegalovirus exposure and HLA in healthy donors. The protocol was immunoSEQ multiplex PCR, while the TCRdb copy is restricted to in-frame clones and leaves out a portion. The data show 90,000 to 140,000 clones, approximately 69% seen once. Sequenced sample: PBMCs. The source is a man aged 25 to 40 in good health and CMV-seronegative. The CDR3 runs from the conserved cysteine through the conserved F or W. Clone size is shown for a subset of rows, as once, few, many or a class of expanded clone.

cdr3_aa,cdr3_length,v_call,clone_size
CASSLGTIERVYYGYTF,17,TRBV28,NA
CASSSVRVGLTNEKLFF,17,TRBV5-5,few
CASQVSSGYGYTF,13,TRBV5-1,NA
CASSQVSGALSYEQYF,16,TRBV4-1,NA
CASSLPRVPYEQYF,14,TRBV28,NA
CASSLAQGNSPLHF,14,TRBV7-2,NA
CASSLGPPGTGELFF,15,TRBV5-1,few
CASSPRTGSTEAFF,14,TRBV18,NA
CASSSQGRSSYNEQFF,16,TRBV6-4,few
CASSYSTSGTIYEQYF,16,TRBV6-6,NA
CATSNNRGSEQFF,13,TRBV15,NA
CASSIRGQEDNSPLHF,16,TRBV19,NA
CASSSPGTEQFF,12,TRBV27,few
CASSLDSYGYTF,12,TRBV6-5,NA
CASRAMNTEAFF,12,TRBV28,NA
CASTERGQETQYF,13,TRBV7-2,NA
CASSLGQGSYTIYF,14,TRBV7-8,NA
CASSPEVGSSYEQYF,15,TRBV2,few
CASRPGTSGYNEQFF,15,TRBV2,NA
CASSGRGQGYNEQFF,15,TRBV19,NA
CAWSVSGGAHEQYF,14,TRBV30,few
CASSVGTSPRVADTQYF,17,TRBV9,NA
CASSVAGRGYEQYF,14,TRBV9,few
CASSLWGGNTGELFF,15,TRBV5-1,few
CASIGGLAKNIQYF,14,TRBV2,NA
CASSSGTGGMETQYF,15,TRBV7-9,NA
CSVGTGNQPQHF,12,TRBV29-1,NA
CSVATFRDQETQYF,14,TRBV29-1,once
CASMAERGSNIQYF,14,TRBV2,once
CASSMGQGYEQYF,13,TRBV19,NA
CASSRGASTNEKLFF,15,TRBV6-1,NA
CASSPSMPTHSGYEQYF,17,TRBV7-6,NA
CASSRGGVLDTEAFF,15,TRBV10-2,NA
CASSVQGATATGELFF,16,TRBV9,NA
CASHSGSSGNTIYF,14,TRBV6-1,NA
CASSISGSVKETQYF,15,TRBV19,few
CASPEAANTGELFF,14,TRBV18,NA
CASSFSGTGVNEQYF,15,TRBV7-2,once
CASSESAGGRNTIYF,15,TRBV2,NA
CASSERAGTNEKLFF,15,TRBV2,few
CASSQDSAPQRLETQYF,17,TRBV4-3,NA
CASSLGLAGGPIPIF,15,TRBV7-2,NA
CASSHPGSQPQHF,13,TRBV14,NA
CASSLRTGSSYNEQFF,16,TRBV7-9,NA
CASSPQGIGGYTF,13,TRBV7-2,NA
CASSQDRGRTNTEAFF,16,TRBV4-1,NA
CASSPGEPGTSGSYNEQFF,19,TRBV5-6,NA
CASQDAGAGNTIYF,14,TRBV6-1,NA
CATSRDHEETLDGYTF,16,TRBV15,NA
CASSLFFDGGKNIQYF,16,TRBV28,NA
CASSLTSSPPSHEQYF,16,TRBV7-3,few
CASSMGQGAPGANVLTF,17,TRBV19,NA